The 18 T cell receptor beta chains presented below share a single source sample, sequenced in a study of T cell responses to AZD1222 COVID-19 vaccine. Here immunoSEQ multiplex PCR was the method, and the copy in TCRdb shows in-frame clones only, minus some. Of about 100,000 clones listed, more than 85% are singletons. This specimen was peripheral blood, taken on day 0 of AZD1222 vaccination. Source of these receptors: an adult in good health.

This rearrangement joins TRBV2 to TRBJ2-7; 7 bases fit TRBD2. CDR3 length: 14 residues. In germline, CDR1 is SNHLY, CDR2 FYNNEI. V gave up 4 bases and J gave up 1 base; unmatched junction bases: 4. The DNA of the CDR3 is TGTGCCAGCAGTGGGGACTACCATTCCTACGAGCAGTACTTC. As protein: CASSGDYHSYEQYF.

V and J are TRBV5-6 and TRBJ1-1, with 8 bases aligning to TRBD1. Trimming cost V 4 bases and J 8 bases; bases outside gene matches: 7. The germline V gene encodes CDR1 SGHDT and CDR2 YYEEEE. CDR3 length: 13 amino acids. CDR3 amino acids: CASSITRDREAFF. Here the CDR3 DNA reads TGTGCCAGCAGCATCACCCGGGACAGGGAAGCTTTCTTT.

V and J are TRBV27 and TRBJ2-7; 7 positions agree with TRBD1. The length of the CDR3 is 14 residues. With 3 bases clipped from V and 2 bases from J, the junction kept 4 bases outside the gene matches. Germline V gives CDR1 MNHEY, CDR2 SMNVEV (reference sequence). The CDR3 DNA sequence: TGTGCCAGCAGTTTCTCGACAGGGCCCTACGAGCAGTACTTC. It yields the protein CASSFSTGPYEQYF.

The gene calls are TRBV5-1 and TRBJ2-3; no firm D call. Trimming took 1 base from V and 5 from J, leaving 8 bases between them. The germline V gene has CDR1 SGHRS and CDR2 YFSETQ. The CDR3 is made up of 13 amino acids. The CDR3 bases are TGCGCCAGCAGCTTGTATCATGGAGATACGCAGTATTTT. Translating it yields CASSLYHGDTQYF.

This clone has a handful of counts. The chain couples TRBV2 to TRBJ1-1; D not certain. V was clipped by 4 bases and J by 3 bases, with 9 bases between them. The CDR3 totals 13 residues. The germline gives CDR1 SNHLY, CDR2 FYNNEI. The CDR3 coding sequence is TGTGCCAGCAGTGTATCTATTTACACTGAAGCTTTCTTT. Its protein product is CASSVSIYTEAFF.

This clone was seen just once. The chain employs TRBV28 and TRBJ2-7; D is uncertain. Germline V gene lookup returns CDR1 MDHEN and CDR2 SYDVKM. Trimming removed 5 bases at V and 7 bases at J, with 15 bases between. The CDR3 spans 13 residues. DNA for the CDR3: TGTGCCAGCAGTATACACGGCCTCGGGGAGCAGTACTTC. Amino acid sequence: CASSIHGLGEQYF.

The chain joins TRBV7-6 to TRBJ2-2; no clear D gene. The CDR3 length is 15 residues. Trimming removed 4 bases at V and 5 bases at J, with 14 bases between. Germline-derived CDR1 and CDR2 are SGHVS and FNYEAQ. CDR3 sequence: CASSSWPTETGELFF. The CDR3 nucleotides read TGTGCCAGCAGCTCCTGGCCAACCGAGACCGGGGAGCTGTTTTTT.

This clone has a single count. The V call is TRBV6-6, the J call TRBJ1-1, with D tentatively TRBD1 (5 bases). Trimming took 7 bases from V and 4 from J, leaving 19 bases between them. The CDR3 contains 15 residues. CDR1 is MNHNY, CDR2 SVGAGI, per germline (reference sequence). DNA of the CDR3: TGTGCCAGCAACACCGGTGGGGCTGGGAGCACTGAAGCTTTCTTT. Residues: CASNTGGAGSTEAFF.

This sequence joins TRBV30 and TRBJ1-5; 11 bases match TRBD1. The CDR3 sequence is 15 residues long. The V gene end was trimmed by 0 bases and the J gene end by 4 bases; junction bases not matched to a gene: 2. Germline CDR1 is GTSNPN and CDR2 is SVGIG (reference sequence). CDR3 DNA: TGTGCCTGGAGTGTTGGGACAGGGGGGAATCAGCCCCAGCATTTT. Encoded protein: CAWSVGTGGNQPQHF.

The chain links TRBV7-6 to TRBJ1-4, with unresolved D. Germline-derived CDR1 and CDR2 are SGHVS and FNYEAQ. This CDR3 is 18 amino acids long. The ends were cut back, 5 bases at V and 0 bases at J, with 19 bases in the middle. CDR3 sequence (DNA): TGTGCCAGCAGCCCATCAAGGCTTCGGGGTGCAACTAATGAAAAACTGTTTTTT. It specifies CASSPSRLRGATNEKLFF.

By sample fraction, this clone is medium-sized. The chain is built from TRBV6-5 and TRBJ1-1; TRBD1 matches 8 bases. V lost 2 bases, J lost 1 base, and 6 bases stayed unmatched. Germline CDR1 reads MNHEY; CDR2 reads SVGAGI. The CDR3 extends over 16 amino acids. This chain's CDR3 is CASSYRPTGGNTEAFF. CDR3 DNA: TGTGCCAGCAGTTACCGGCCCACAGGGGGGAACACTGAAGCTTTCTTT.

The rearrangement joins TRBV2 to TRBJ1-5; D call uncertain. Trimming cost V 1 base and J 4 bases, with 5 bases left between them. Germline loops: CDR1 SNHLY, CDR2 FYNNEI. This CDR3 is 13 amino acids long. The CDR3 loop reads CASSEGYNQPQHF. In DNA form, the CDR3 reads TGTGCCAGCAGTGAAGGATATAATCAGCCCCAGCATTTT. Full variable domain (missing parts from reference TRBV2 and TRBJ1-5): EPEVTQTPSHQVTQMGQEVILRCVPISNHLYFYWYRQILGQKVEFLVSFYNNEISEKSEIFDDQFSVERPDGSNFTLKIRSTKLEDSAMYFCASSEGYNQPQHFGDGTRLSIL.

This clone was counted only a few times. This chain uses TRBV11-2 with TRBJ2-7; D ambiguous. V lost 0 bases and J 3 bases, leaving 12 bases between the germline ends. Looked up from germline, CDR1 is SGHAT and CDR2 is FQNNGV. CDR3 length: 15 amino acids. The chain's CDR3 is CASSLELQRRYEQYF. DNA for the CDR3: TGTGCCAGCAGCTTAGAATTACAGAGACGCTACGAGCAGTACTTC.

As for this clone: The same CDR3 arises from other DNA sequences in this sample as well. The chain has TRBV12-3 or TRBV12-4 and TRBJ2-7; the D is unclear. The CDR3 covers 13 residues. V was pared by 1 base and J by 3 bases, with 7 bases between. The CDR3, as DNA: TGTGCCAGCAGTTTAGGTACAGTCTACGAGCAGTACTTC. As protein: CASSLGTVYEQYF.

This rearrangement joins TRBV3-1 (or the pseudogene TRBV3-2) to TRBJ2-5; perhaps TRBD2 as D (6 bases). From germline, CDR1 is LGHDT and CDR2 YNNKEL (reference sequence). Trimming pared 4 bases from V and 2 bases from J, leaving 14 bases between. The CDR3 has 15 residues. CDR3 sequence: CASSPRYGGQETQYF. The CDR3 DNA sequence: TGTGCCAGCAGCCCCCGGTACGGGGGTCAAGAGACCCAGTACTTC.

The CDR3 is CASSLIDRDEQYF. In nucleotides, the CDR3 is TGCGCCAGCAGCTTGATCGACAGGGACGAGCAGTACTTC. The chain links TRBV5-1 to TRBJ2-7, with 7 bases that match TRBD1. The CDR3 loop spans 13 amino acids. Per the germline V gene, CDR1 is SGHRS and CDR2 is YFSETQ. Trimming took 1 base from V and 5 from J; bases not matched to a gene: 3.

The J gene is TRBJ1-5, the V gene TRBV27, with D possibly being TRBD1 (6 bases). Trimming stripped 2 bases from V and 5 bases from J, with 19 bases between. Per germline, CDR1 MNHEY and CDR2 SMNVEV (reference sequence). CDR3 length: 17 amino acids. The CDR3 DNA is TGTGCCAGCAGTTTAAAACAGGGCCTCTTAGAACATCAGCCCCAGCATTTT. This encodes CASSLKQGLLEHQPQHF.

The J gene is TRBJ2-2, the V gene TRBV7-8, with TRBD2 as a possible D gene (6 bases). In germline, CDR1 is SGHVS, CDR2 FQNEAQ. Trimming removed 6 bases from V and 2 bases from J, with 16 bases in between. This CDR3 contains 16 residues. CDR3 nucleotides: TGTGCCAGCAGGCTTCTTGGGGACTCAAACACCGGGGAGCTGTTTTTT. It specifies CASRLLGDSNTGELFF.